This entry describes one T cell receptor beta chain. Sequence at one end of the junction differs from germline and may be a read error. The CDR3 runs to 14 residues. Germline CDR1 is SGHRS and CDR2 is YFSETQ. The source of the sample is a study of cytomegalovirus exposure and HLA in healthy donors. As for the study in general: Earlier sequencing of 200 million or so T cells yielded roughly 120 million unique TCR beta sequences. An early release of data contained 80 million to 85 million unique TCRs, which came from HLA-typed donors.

PCR was performed using 60 Vbeta and 13 Jbeta primers. The repertoire was sequenced with immunoSEQ multiplex PCR; TCRdb's copy has only in-frame clones and lacks some. Its table lists some 52,000 clones. The chain combines TRBV5-1 with TRBJ1-2; D perhaps matches TRBD1 (5 bases). The source is a woman aged 55-69 years in good health and CMV-seropositive. Sequenced input: PBMCs. CDR3 sequence (DNA): TGCGCCAGCAGATTGGCACAGGCCAACTATGGCTACACCTTC. Amino acids: CASRLAQANYGYTF.